This T cell receptor (beta chain) emerged from a study of cytomegalovirus exposure and HLA in healthy donors (dated by TCRdb to about 2017). Study-level background: In an earlier analysis of 450 to 750 of the donors, 276 Gb of sequence data and 95 million to 130 million unique TCR beta sequences from roughly 190 million T cells were reported. About 280 gigabases of sequencing data and roughly 80 million unique TCR sequences made up an early release that covered over 550 HLA-typed donors. Of the roughly 400 genotyped donors, about 80% fell in the genetic ancestry cluster associated with self-reported Caucasian donors. The aim of the study was to test whether cataloging public T cell receptors could identify signatures of past pathogen exposure. Using immunosequencing, the study profiled T cell repertoires from 640 or so subjects and related those repertoires to cytomegalovirus serostatus. Along with the 666-subject first cohort, a separate validation cohort of some 130 different subjects was used. High-throughput TCR immunosequencing, statistical association of individual TCRs with disease status, and machine learning were combined to predict cytomegalovirus infection status. In a later analysis, previously published TCR beta repertoires from about 640 donors were re-analyzed and high-resolution HLA genotyping was added so that TCR occurrence patterns could be studied. Rather than drawing on any new phenotypic data, the later analysis identified candidate immune exposures from TCR beta sequences and the way those sequences occurred across donors. An earlier analysis of approximately 500 of the donors applied high-throughput TCR beta sequencing to assess whether each TCR beta V gene segment acted as functional or pseudogenic. Alongside the repertoire data, information on donor age, sex, ethnicity and CMV serostatus was compiled. A later genetic analysis used genome-wide SNP genotypes for about 65% of the 666 donors, treating that subset as a discovery cohort. All discovery cohort repertoires had been generated on a single sequencing platform. HLA typing covered class I and class II loci at four-digit resolution. The number of typed donors differed by locus: about 629-640 for A, B, C, DRB1 and DQB1; 500 to 550 for DQA1; fewer than 610 for DPA1; and some 450 for DPB1. Because of strong linkage in the cohort, four or five DR-DQ haplotypes were treated as single units for association and clustering. Among around 400 genotyped donors of the cohort, an average of roughly 230,000 unique TCR beta nucleotide sequences was sequenced per donor, of which approximately 18% were non-productive. Results the study describes overall, beyond this receptor: Because the 87-base-pair reads could not distinguish some IMGT-functional V segments, including TRBV6-2 and TRBV6-3, those segments were excluded. A later analysis associated 16,951 TCR beta sequences with specific HLA alleles at a false discovery rate of 0.05. The study gave a list of over 150 TCR beta chains associated with cytomegalovirus. A later analysis found that TCR association rates varied across HLA loci, with DRB1 alleles showing the most associated TCRs and HLA-C alleles the fewest. V-gene and J-gene trimming of TCR beta chains was associated with a missense DCLRE1C variant in a later genetic analysis, and the association was replicated in an independent cohort. Most CMV-associated TCR beta chains appeared to be HLA-restricted in a later analysis, and the HLA associations seemed to be driven largely by CMV exposure. Only TCR beta chains were sequenced in this cohort, and the absence of alpha or paired-chain data limited detectable features. A few of the identified cytomegalovirus-associated TCR beta chains were confirmed in vitro to be specific for cytomegalovirus antigens. Correlated functional status among segregating V segments might be attributable to linkage disequilibrium, but an unknown experimental factor could not be ruled out. Several of the top co-occurrence clusters appeared to be linked to parvovirus B19, influenza, CMV and Epstein-Barr virus, according to a later analysis. A cluster of highly shared sequence variants was judged likely to be a technical artifact of the sequencing pipeline. In an earlier analysis of approximately 590 of the donors, most TCR beta V segments were observed in productive rearrangements about 87% or about 30% of the time, broadly matching IMGT annotations. Because counts were too low, about 18 rarely observed V segments, including chromosome 9 orphons, were excluded from the earlier analysis of under 650 of the donors. In a later analysis, HLA-associated TCR beta chains showed more clonal expansion and lower generation probabilities than non-associated chains that were equally common. Most TCR sequences were observed very rarely across donors, whereas some public TCRs were present in many individuals. A further reported finding was that TCR beta sequences accurately predicted the HLA-A and HLA-B alleles for most subjects in the first cohort. When HLA alleles, especially DR and DQ, strongly co-occurred, attributing TCR associations to individual alleles was difficult. Roughly uniform sequencing depth across donors was assumed in presence/absence analyses, although this assumption may not hold. In a later genetic analysis, fewer N-insertions in productive TCRs were reported among donors in an Asian-associated ancestry cluster than the 666-donor mean. According to the authors, the approach could potentially be generalized to other disease states and immunological phenotypes. CMV serostatus was the only immune exposure information available for the cohort. Because HLA typing was unavailable for some donors at each locus, only the typed subset was used in association tests. Cytomegalovirus status was reported to be diagnosed by the classifier with high specificity and sensitivity in both the original and validation cohorts.

To prepare the library, the immunoSEQ multiplex PCR assay was applied. A mixture of 60 forward primers for TCR Vbeta segments and 13 reverse primers for TCR Jbeta segments was used in the multiplex PCR. The CDR3 region of rearranged TCR beta genes was amplified from genomic DNA with a multiplex PCR assay. The Illumina HiSeq System was used to sequence the amplified TCR beta libraries as 87-base-pair reads. Concerning the study's data processing: A later analysis counted about 76 million unique TCR beta chains across the 550 to 800 repertoires, and 10 million to 12 million of these chains were shared by at least two donors. A nearest-neighbor algorithm error-corrected the raw reads and collapsed the reads into unique sequences, merging closely related sequences to remove PCR and sequencing errors. CDR3 sequences were aligned to IMGT reference sequences to assign V, D and J gene segments. For a sequence to be retained, a match of at least six nucleotides to both a V gene segment and a J gene segment was required. A rearrangement was called productive if the CDR3 had no stop codons and remained in frame with V and J, and every other rearrangement was called non-productive. CDR3 was defined according to IMGT convention as the region running from the second conserved V-encoded cysteine to the conserved J-encoded phenylalanine. Sequences without an unambiguous match to a single V gene segment were excluded from the earlier analysis of a few hundred of the donors. In an earlier analysis of 587 of the donors, V segments were called functional above 56.7% productive rearrangements and were called segregating when the between-donor standard deviation exceeded 5%. A statistical classification framework was built to diagnose cytomegalovirus status from the catalog of TCR beta chain sequences. In a later analysis, TCR nucleotide sequences were compared against IMGT/GENE-DB human TR gene sequences so that V and J genes could be assigned. Using the TCRdist pipeline, a later analysis assigned CDR3 sequences along with most-parsimonious VDJ recombination scenarios. In a later analysis, every TCR beta chain was defined by the combination of its CDR3 amino acid sequence and its V-gene family, and reads without a unique V-gene family were dropped. A later analysis removed 592 highly shared, low-generation-probability nucleotide sequences to deal with suspected cross-contamination and a sequencing artifact. For each public chain, a later analysis derived a clonal expansion index from normalized ranks of inferred template counts within each repertoire. A later analysis computed generation probabilities with a VDJ recombination model fitted to out-of-frame rearrangements, and checked the results against IGoR. In a later analysis, TCR-TCR, TCR-HLA and TCR-CMV co-occurrence was scored with hypergeometric tests, and a repertoire-size bias correction was applied to TCR pairs. False discovery rates were estimated in a later analysis by permuting HLA or CMV assignments 20 times. In a later analysis, co-occurring TCRs were grouped with DBSCAN, and TCRdist sequence similarity was added when clustering was performed within HLA-allele-positive subsets. Co-occurrence clustering excluded repertoires with fewer than 30,000 or more than 120,000 public chains, plus five with anomalous nucleotide sharing. TCRdb holds this immuneACCESS table with in-frame rearrangements only. Some clones are missing; in checked studies, unresolved V genes explain under half, and the rest has no known cause. V and J calls plus clone size are reproduced from that table; the DNA served to infer D and trimming. This sample has about 170,000 clones in its table, and over 80% of those were observed once. 4.5% of the sample lies in the top ten.

Worth noting for this clone: There is no known antigen for this receptor. No clone much larger than this one lies a single base away; base qualities are absent.

The CDR3 goes from the cysteine to the phenylalanine over 15 residues. Kept here is only the CDR3 DNA, which spans 45 bases and is read in frame from base 1. CDR1 SGHTA and CDR2 FQGNSA are derived from the germline V gene. Trimmed from V: 3 bases; trimmed from J: 4 bases; junction bases lacking a gene match: 4. In total, about 650 healthy bone marrow donors made up the cohort. At the time of sampling, all cohort members were nominally healthy, though unrecorded immune exposures were likely present. The donor tested CMV seropositive and was one of the 289 seropositive cohort members. Every donor gave a peripheral blood sample, and the peripheral blood mononuclear cells from that sample were used for TCR beta sequencing. The Qiagen DNeasy Blood Extraction Kit was used to extract genomic DNA from the blood cell samples.

Here the chain combines TRBV7-2 and TRBJ2-5, and 11 junction bases match TRBD2. Sequenced: PBMCs. This receptor was taken from a woman aged 45-59 years in good health and CMV-seropositive. The CDR3 loop reads CASSLTSGTGETQYF. The DNA sequence is TGTGCCAGCAGCTTGACTAGCGGGACTGGAGAGACCCAGTACTTC. Here the CDR3 is joined to the reference TRBV7-2 and TRBJ2-5 genes, and the full variable domain is: GAGVSQSPSNKVTEKGKDVELRCDPISGHTALYWYRQSLGQGLEFLIYFQGNSAPDKSGLPSDRFSAERTGGSVSTLTIQRTQQEDSAVYLCASSLTSGTGETQYFGPGTRLLVL.